A single sample gave rise to the 27 T cell receptor beta chains below, sequenced in a study of cytomegalovirus exposure and HLA in healthy donors. The primer mix had 60 Vbeta and 13 Jbeta primers. Sequenced by immunoSEQ multiplex PCR; TCRdb stores in-frame clones only, minus some. The data contain 120,000 to 150,000 clones, roughly three quarters of them singletons. The sample consisted of PBMCs. The source is a man aged 18 to 29 in good health and CMV-seronegative.

V usage is TRBV10-3 and J usage is TRBJ1-1, with TRBD1 matching 7 bases. V lost 4 bases, J lost 5 bases, and 7 bases stayed unmatched. Germline CDR1 and CDR2: ENHRY and SYGVKD. This CDR3 contains 14 residues. The CDR3 region is CAISVRQGGTEAFF. DNA of the CDR3: TGTGCCATCAGTGTTCGCCAGGGGGGAACTGAAGCTTTCTTT.

This chain connects TRBV7-2 to TRBJ2-1, with D possibly being TRBD1 (6 bases). CDR1 is SGHTA and CDR2 is FQGNSA in the germline V gene. V lost 1 base and J lost 3, with 7 bases in between. The CDR3 is 14 residues long. CDR3 amino acids: CASSLGGHYNEQFF. The CDR3 bases are TGTGCCAGCAGCTTAGGGGGACACTACAATGAGCAGTTCTTC. The full variable domain, completed using reference TRBV7-2 and TRBJ2-1, is GAGVSQSPSNKVTEKGKDVELRCDPISGHTALYWYRQSLGQGLEFLIYFQGNSAPDKSGLPSDRFSAERTGGSVSTLTIQRTQQEDSAVYLCASSLGGHYNEQFFGPGTRLTVL.

J is TRBJ1-4 and V is TRBV9; D unresolved. Germline V gene lookup returns CDR1 SGDLS and CDR2 YYNGEE. V was cut by 2 bases and J by 4 bases, with 12 bases left in between. The CDR3 contains 15 residues. The CDR3, as DNA: TGTGCCAGCAGCGTGATGGCAGGCCTTAATGAAAAACTGTTTTTT. It is translated as CASSVMAGLNEKLFF.

This clone showed up just once. The chain links TRBV10-3 to TRBJ2-7, with D maybe TRBD2 (6 bases). Trimming took 6 bases from V and 6 from J, leaving 15 bases between them. The germline CDR1 and CDR2 sequences are ENHRY and SYGVKD. CDR3 length: 13 residues. The CDR3 DNA follows: TGTGCCATCAGAGGAGGGCCACCGGGCGAGCAGTACTTC. Translated: CAIRGGPPGEQYF.

V and J are TRBV4-1 and TRBJ1-1; no clear D. This CDR3 is 14 amino acids long. With 0 bases removed from V and 8 bases from J, the gap between germline ends came to 13 bases. The germline gives CDR1 MGHRA, CDR2 YSYEKL. The CDR3 is CASSQEIVQAEAFF. In DNA, the CDR3 is TGCGCCAGCAGCCAAGAGATTGTGCAGGCGGAAGCTTTCTTT.

V and J are TRBV4-2 and TRBJ2-7; 9 bases are shared with TRBD2. Unmatched junction bases numbered 6, after V lost 4 bases and J lost 2 bases. Germline V gene data show CDR1 as LGHNA and CDR2 as YNFKEQ. The CDR3 is 15 residues long. CDR3 nucleotides: TGTGCCAGCAGCCTTCAGACTAGCGGAGCCTACGAGCAGTACTTC. Its protein is CASSLQTSGAYEQYF.

This clone was seen more than once but under ten times. The gene calls are TRBV19 and TRBJ2-1; 9 bases are a match to TRBD1. Per the germline V gene, CDR1 is LNHDA and CDR2 is SQIVND (reference sequence). The CDR3 sequence is 16 residues long. Trimming cost V 4 bases and J 0 bases; bases outside gene matches: 4. CDR3 amino acids: CASSRQGDSSYNEQFF. CDR3 nucleotides: TGTGCCAGTAGTAGACAGGGGGATAGCTCCTACAATGAGCAGTTCTTC.

The chain links TRBV7-9 to TRBJ1-5; TRBD1 is a possible D gene (6 bases). V lost 1 base and J 0 bases, leaving 13 bases between the germline ends. The CDR3 runs 17 residues. Germline V lookup: CDR1 SEHNR, CDR2 FQNEAQ (reference sequence). CDR3 coding DNA: TGTGCCAGCAGCTTAGAAGGCAGGGGTTATAGCAATCAGCCCCAGCATTTT. This encodes CASSLEGRGYSNQPQHF.

V gene TRBV6-1 combines with J gene TRBJ2-1; TRBD1 is a possible D gene (6 bases). V shed 7 bases and J shed 0 bases, with 13 bases lying between them. The CDR3 loop spans 15 amino acids. Germline loops: CDR1 MNHNS, CDR2 SASEGT. As DNA, the CDR3 is TGTGCCAGCACCCAAACAGGGAGCTCCTACAATGAGCAGTTCTTC. This sequence encodes CASTQTGSSYNEQFF.

The genes are TRBV11-2 and TRBJ2-7; TRBD1 is a possible D gene (6 bases). The CDR3 contains 14 residues. Trimming pared 0 bases from V and 2 bases from J, leaving 8 bases between. The germline V gene has CDR1 SGHAT and CDR2 FQNNGV. The CDR3 bases are TGTGCCAGCAGCTTAGAAAGGGGGACCTACGAGCAGTACTTC. This translates into CASSLERGTYEQYF.

This chain links TRBV7-8 with TRBJ1-3; D is unclear. Germline values: CDR1 SGHVS, CDR2 FQNEAQ. This CDR3 contains 17 residues. V dropped 3 bases and J dropped 0 bases, with 15 bases sitting between them. CDR3 sequence: CASSLRSNPISGNTIYF. The CDR3 DNA reads as TGTGCCAGCAGCTTGAGGAGCAACCCAATCTCTGGAAACACCATATATTTT.

This rearrangement joins TRBV4-2 to TRBJ2-5, with D maybe TRBD2 (5 bases). CDR1 is LGHNA and CDR2 is YNFKEQ in the germline V gene. V lost 0 bases, J lost 3 bases, and 8 bases lay in between. The CDR3 has 14 residues. CDR3 sequence reads: CASSQDSGEETQYF. The CDR3 nucleotides read TGTGCCAGCAGCCAAGACAGCGGAGAAGAGACCCAGTACTTC.

This rearrangement joins TRBV5-6 to TRBJ1-5; D is uncertain. Germline V gene lookup returns CDR1 SGHDT and CDR2 YYEEEE. This CDR3 region has 14 residues. Trimming removed 1 base at V and 6 bases at J, with 11 bases between. The CDR3 spells CASSLRGTSQPQHF. CDR3 DNA: TGTGCCAGCAGCTTGCGGGGTACCAGTCAGCCCCAGCATTTT.

This clone was observed a few times. The chain links TRBV6-4 to TRBJ2-1, with D maybe TRBD2 (6 bases). The V end lost 3 bases, the J end lost 9 bases, and 21 bases lay between the germline ends. The length of the CDR3 is 16 residues. Per the germline V gene, CDR1 is MRHNA and CDR2 is SNTAGT. The CDR3 sequence: CASSEGYGGGTAEQFF. The CDR3 nucleotides read TGTGCCAGCAGTGAGGGCTATGGCGGCGGGACCGCTGAGCAGTTCTTC.

This clone was seen a handful of times. The J gene is TRBJ2-7, the V gene TRBV6-5, with D possibly matching TRBD1 (6 bases). The CDR3 covers 14 residues. V lost 4 bases and J 0 bases, leaving 10 bases between the germline ends. CDR1 is MNHEY, CDR2 SVGAGI, per germline. The DNA for the CDR3 is TGTGCCAGCAGTTCCCCAGGGGACTCCTACGAGCAGTACTTC. This encodes CASSSPGDSYEQYF.

The chain recombines TRBV18 with TRBJ1-5; D gene ambiguous. With 3 bases removed from V and 6 bases from J, the gap between germline ends came to 15 bases. This CDR3 contains 15 residues. Germline V lookup: CDR1 KGHSH, CDR2 LQKENI. This chain's CDR3 is CASSPFHSRIQPQHF. DNA for the CDR3: TGTGCCAGCTCACCGTTTCACAGCCGAATTCAGCCCCAGCATTTT.

CDR3 protein: CASSSNSANTIYF. As DNA, the CDR3 is TGTGCCAGTAGTTCTAACAGTGCAAACACCATATATTTT. The chain links TRBV19 to TRBJ1-3, with no clear D. The CDR3 covers 13 residues. CDR1 is LNHDA, CDR2 SQIVND, per germline (reference sequence). Trimming stripped 5 bases from V and 6 bases from J, with 11 bases between.

The rearrangement joins TRBV13 to TRBJ2-5, with a possible D match to TRBD1 (6 bases). CDR1 and CDR2 (germline): PRHDT, FYEKMQ (reference sequence). V was trimmed by 5 bases and J by 5 bases, leaving 12 bases between them. CDR3 length: 13 residues. CDR3 residues: CASSVDRSETQYF. Written as DNA, the CDR3 is TGTGCCAGCAGCGTCGACAGGTCGGAGACCCAGTACTTC.

The rearrangement uses TRBV5-4 and TRBJ1-3; D is ambiguous. V lost 4 bases, J lost 0 bases, and 11 bases lay in between. CDR1 is SGHNT and CDR2 is YYREEE in the germline V gene (reference sequence). There are 15 residues in the CDR3. DNA for the CDR3: TGTGCCAGCAGCCTCTCGGCGGGCTCTGGAAACACCATATATTTT. It codes for CASSLSAGSGNTIYF.

V gene TRBV25-1 combines with J gene TRBJ2-3, with TRBD1 as a possible D gene (7 bases). Germline V gene data show CDR1 as MGHDK and CDR2 as SYGVNS. The CDR3 has 15 amino acids. The V end was cut by 3 bases, the J end by 2 bases, with 12 bases between. CDR3 amino acids: CASSDPRGATDTQYF. The CDR3 coding sequence is TGTGCCAGCAGTGACCCCAGGGGGGCCACAGATACGCAGTATTTT.

The rearrangement links TRBV6-5 to TRBJ2-2; 11 bases are a match to TRBD1. The V gene's germline CDR1 is MNHEY and CDR2 SVGAGI. CDR3 length equals 15 residues. V was clipped by 5 bases and J by 4 bases; unmatched bases: 3. CDR3 sequence (DNA): TGTGCCAGCAGTGGCGGGACAGGGGGCACCGGGGAGCTGTTTTTT. Translating gives CASSGGTGGTGELFF.

The chain combines TRBV18 with TRBJ1-5; 7 bases line up with TRBD1. V shed 3 bases, J shed 3 bases, and the junction held 5 bases outside the gene matches. CDR1 and CDR2 (germline): KGHSH, LQKENI. The CDR3 spans 15 residues. The CDR3 loop is CASSPRQGDNQPQHF. CDR3 nucleotide sequence: TGTGCCAGCTCACCGCGACAGGGCGACAATCAGCCCCAGCATTTT.

The chain has TRBV7-8 and TRBJ2-5, with 7 bases lining up with TRBD1. This CDR3 contains 13 residues. The germline V gene encodes CDR1 SGHVS and CDR2 FQNEAQ. Trimming at V came to 5 bases and at J to 2 bases, leaving 2 bases not matched to a gene. CDR3 loop: CASSRGQQETQYF. The DNA of the CDR3 is TGTGCCAGCAGCCGGGGACAGCAAGAGACCCAGTACTTC.

This clone was detected a few times. The rearrangement uses TRBV5-6 and TRBJ2-1, with unresolved D. The V gene lost 3 bases and the J gene lost 7 bases, with 11 bases spanning the gap. The CDR3 spans 13 residues. The germline V gene has CDR1 SGHDT and CDR2 YYEEEE. The CDR3 DNA is TGTGCCAGCAGCTCATCCAGGCCAAATGAGCAGTTCTTC. Its translation is CASSSSRPNEQFF.

This clone was observed a handful of times. The J gene is TRBJ1-3, the V gene TRBV7-3, with 7 nucleotides matching TRBD1. The CDR3 spans 14 residues. Germline V gene sequence: CDR1 SGHTA, CDR2 FQGTGA. V lost 5 bases, J lost 4 bases, and 5 bases stayed unmatched. DNA of the CDR3: TGTGCCAGCAGCCTGACAGGGACGGGAAACACCATATATTTT. Encoded protein: CASSLTGTGNTIYF.

The chain's CDR3 is CASYQQAGKVSYNEQFF. DNA for the CDR3: TGTGCCAGCTACCAGCAGGCCGGAAAAGTCTCCTACAATGAGCAGTTCTTC. The chain has TRBV18 and TRBJ2-1; D ambiguous. Germline CDR1 is KGHSH and CDR2 is LQKENI. V was clipped by 7 bases and J by 0 bases, with 19 bases between them. This CDR3 spans 17 amino acids.

The chain is built from TRBV19 and TRBJ1-1; D is uncertain. Trimming shortened V by 6 bases and J by 0 bases, and 17 bases separated the two germline ends. This CDR3 region has 16 residues. Germline-derived CDR1 and CDR2 are LNHDA and SQIVND (reference sequence). CDR3 region: CASSPTSPTMNTEAFF. DNA of the CDR3: TGTGCCAGTAGCCCTACGTCCCCGACTATGAACACTGAAGCTTTCTTT.